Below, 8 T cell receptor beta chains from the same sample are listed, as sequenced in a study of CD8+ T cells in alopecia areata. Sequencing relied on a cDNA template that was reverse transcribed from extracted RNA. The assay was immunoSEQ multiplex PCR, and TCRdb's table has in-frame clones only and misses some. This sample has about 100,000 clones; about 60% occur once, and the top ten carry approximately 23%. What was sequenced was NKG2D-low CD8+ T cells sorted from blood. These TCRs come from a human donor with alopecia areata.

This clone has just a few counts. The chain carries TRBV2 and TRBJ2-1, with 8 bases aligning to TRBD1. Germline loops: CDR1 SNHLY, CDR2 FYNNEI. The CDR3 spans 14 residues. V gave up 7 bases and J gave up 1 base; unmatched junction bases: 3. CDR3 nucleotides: TGTGCCAGCACAGGGGGCAGGTCCTACAATGAGCAGTTCTTC. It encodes CASTGGRSYNEQFF.

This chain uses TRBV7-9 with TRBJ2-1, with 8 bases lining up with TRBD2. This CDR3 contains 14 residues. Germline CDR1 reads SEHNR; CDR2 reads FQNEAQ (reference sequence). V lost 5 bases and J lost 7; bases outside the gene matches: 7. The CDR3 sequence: CASSRAGVGNEQFF. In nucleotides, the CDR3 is TGTGCCAGCAGCCGAGCGGGAGTTGGGAATGAGCAGTTCTTC.

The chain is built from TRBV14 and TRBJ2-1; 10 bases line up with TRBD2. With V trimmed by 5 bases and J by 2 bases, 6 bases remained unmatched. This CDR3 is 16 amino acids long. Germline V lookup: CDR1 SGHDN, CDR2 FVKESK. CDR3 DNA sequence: TGTGCCAGCAGCAGAAGCGGGAGGGTTGCCTACAATGAGCAGTTCTTC. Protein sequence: CASSRSGRVAYNEQFF.

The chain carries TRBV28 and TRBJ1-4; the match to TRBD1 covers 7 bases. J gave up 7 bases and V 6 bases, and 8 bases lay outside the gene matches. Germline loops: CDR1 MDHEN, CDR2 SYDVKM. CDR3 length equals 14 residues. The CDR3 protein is CASRRGQTFEKLFF. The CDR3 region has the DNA TGTGCCAGCAGGAGGGGACAGACGTTTGAAAAACTGTTTTTT. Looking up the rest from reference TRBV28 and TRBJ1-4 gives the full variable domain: DVKVTQSSRYLVKRTGEKVFLECVQDMDHENMFWYRQDPGLGLRLIYFSYDVKMKEKGDIPEGYSVSREKKERFSLILESASTNQTSMYLCASRRGQTFEKLFFGSGTQLSVL.

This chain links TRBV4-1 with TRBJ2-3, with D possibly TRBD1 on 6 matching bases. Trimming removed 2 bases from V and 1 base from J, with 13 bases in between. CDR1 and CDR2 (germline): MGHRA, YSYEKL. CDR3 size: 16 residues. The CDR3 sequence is CASSQKAQGGTDTQYF. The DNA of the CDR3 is TGCGCCAGCAGCCAAAAGGCACAGGGAGGCACAGATACGCAGTATTTT.

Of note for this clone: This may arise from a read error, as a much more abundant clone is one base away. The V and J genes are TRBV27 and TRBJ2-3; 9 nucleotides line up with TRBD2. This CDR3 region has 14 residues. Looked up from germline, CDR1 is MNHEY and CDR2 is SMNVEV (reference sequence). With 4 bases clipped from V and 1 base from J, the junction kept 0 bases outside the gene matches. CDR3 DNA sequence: TGTGCCAGCAGTTCTAGCGGGGGCACAGATACGCAGTATTTT. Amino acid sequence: CASSSSGGTDTQYF.

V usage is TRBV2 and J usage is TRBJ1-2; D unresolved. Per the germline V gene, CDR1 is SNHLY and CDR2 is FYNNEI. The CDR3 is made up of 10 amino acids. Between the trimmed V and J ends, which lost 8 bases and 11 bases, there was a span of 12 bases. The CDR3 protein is CASHRTSYTF. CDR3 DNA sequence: TGTGCCAGCCACCGAACCTCTTACACCTTC.

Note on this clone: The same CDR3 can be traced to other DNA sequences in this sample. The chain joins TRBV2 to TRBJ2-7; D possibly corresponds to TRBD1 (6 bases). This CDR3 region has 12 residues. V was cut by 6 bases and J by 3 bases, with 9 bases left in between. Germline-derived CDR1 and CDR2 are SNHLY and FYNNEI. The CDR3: CASRGAYYEQYF. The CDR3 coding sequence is TGTGCCAGCAGGGGGGCGTACTACGAGCAGTACTTC. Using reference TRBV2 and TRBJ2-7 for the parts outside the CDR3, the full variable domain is EPEVTQTPSHQVTQMGQEVILRCVPISNHLYFYWYRQILGQKVEFLVSFYNNEISEKSEIFDDQFSVERPDGSNFTLKIRSTKLEDSAMYFCASRGAYYEQYFGPGTRLTVT.